The following is a T cell receptor beta chain sequence with its context. No antigen is known for it. The source of the sample is a study of T cells in Graves' hyperthyroidism and ophthalmopathy. General study findings and limits: The authors' 13 V-J model separated ophthalmopathy from stable hyperthyroidism.

Germline V CDR1 and CDR2: SGDLS, YYNGEE. CDR3 length: 15 amino acids. J gave up 2 bases and V 2 bases, and 3 bases lay outside the gene matches. The investigators amplified TCR beta CDR3 regions from RNA transcripts. The study used the HTBI primer set for a first-round RT-PCR of the TCR CDR3. TCRdb re-derived calls from the multiplex PCR reads in MiXCR, one entry per CDR3 protein. The sample shows more than 600,000 distinct CDR3 sequences, roughly 15% of them seen only once. Absent ophthalmopathy progression within 18 months defined stable Graves' hyperthyroidism. Patients were aged 18 to 65, had disease duration under 2 months, and had newly diagnosed hyperthyroidism. Exclusions: uncontrolled infection, other autoimmune disease, pregnancy, lactation.

The sequenced material came from blood. The J gene is TRBJ2-7, the V gene TRBV9, with TRBD2 identical over 11 bases. The TCR originated in a man between 18 and 35 years old with Graves' hyperthyroidism. CDR3 sequence (DNA): TGTGCCAGCAGCGTGACTAGCGGGGAGACCTACGAGCAGTACTTC. Translation gives CASSVTSGETYEQYF.